The rows below give T cell receptor beta chains drawn from one sample of a study of tumor-infiltrating lymphocytes in primary liver carcinoma. TCRdb processed the multiplex PCR reads anew with MiXCR; each CDR3 protein has one entry. The sample yields approximately 320,000 distinct CDR3 sequences, about 50% seen once. Sequencing input: peripheral blood. All receptors come from a woman aged 30 to 39 with primary liver carcinoma and hepatitis B virus infection. The CDR3 runs from the conserved cysteine through the conserved F or W. The D gene is left open where the match is weak. Part of the rows lack a size; the others show once, few, many or a class for expanded clones.

clone_size	d_call	v_call	j_call	cdr3_nt	cdr3_aa
many	TRBD1	TRBV29-1	TRBJ2-5	TGCAGCGTTGAAGGGGACAGGGGGCCAGGAGAGACCCAGTACTTC	CSVEGDRGPGETQYF
medium-sized	-	TRBV11-2	TRBJ2-7	TGTGCCGGTGCCGGCGGGAATCCACCCTACGAGCAGTACTTC	CAGAGGNPPYEQYF
few	TRBD1	TRBV6-1	TRBJ1-6	TGTGCCAGCGGGATACAGGGGTGGAATTCACCCCTCCACTTT	CASGIQGWNSPLHF
-	TRBD2	TRBV6-1	TRBJ2-3	TGTGTCACGCTTCGGGGGGGGTCTTCTATCACAGATACGCAGTATTTT	CVTLRGGSSITDTQYF
many	-	TRBV29-1	TRBJ2-7	TGCAGCGTTGAATTGTCTTCAGGAGTCAGGGGCTCTCGGGAGCAGTACTTC	CSVELSSGVRGSREQYF
many	-	TRBV12-3/TRBV12-4	TRBJ2-2	TGTGCCAGCAGTCCCGGGGTTTTAGGGAAAGGTACCGGGGAGCTGTTTTTT	CASSPGVLGKGTGELFF
-	TRBD2	TRBV9	TRBJ2-1	TGTGCCAGCAGTGAGTGGACTAGCGGGAGTTCCTACAATGAGCAGTTCTTC	CASSEWTSGSSYNEQFF
-	-	TRBV7-9	TRBJ1-2	TGTGCCAGCAGTGGGGGGCAGGGTACTAACTATGGGTACACCTTC	CASSGGQGTNYGYTF
-	TRBD2	TRBV5-1	TRBJ2-3	TGCGCCAGCAGATCTTCTAGCGGAAGCACAGATACGCAGTATTTT	CASRSSSGSTDTQYF
-	TRBD1	TRBV29-1	TRBJ2-2	TGCAGCGTCGTCCTTGGACAGGGGTACACAGGGGAGCTGCTTTTT	CSVVLGQGYTGELLF
many	-	TRBV12-3/TRBV12-4	TRBJ1-2	TGTGCCAGCAGTGTTCAGCTCTATGGCTACACCTTC	CASSVQLYGYTF
-	TRBD2	TRBV11-2	TRBJ2-1	TGTGCCAGCAACTCTGGGGGGGATCTAGCGGGCGGTACCCTCTACAATGAGCAGTTCTTC	CASNSGGDLAGGTLYNEQFF
-	-	TRBV11-3	TRBJ2-1	TGTGCCAGCAGCTTAGGCGGGGTGTCCTACAATAGGCAGTTCTTC	CASSLGGVSYNRQFF
many	-	TRBV29-1	TRBJ2-3	TGCAGCGTAGGGGAGGATACGCAGTATTTT	CSVGEDTQYF
many	TRBD2	TRBV10-3	TRBJ2-5	TGTGCCATCAGCCGATCCGGGACTAGCGCGGAGACCCAGTACTTC	CAISRSGTSAETQYF
many	-	TRBV6-2/TRBV6-3	TRBJ1-2	TGTGCCACGTCTTCCTCTCCGGACAACCCGGGTGGCTACACCTTC	CATSSSPDNPGGYTF
-	TRBD1	TRBV30	TRBJ1-3	TGTGCCTGGAGACAGGGGACCCCTGGAGACACCATATATTTT	CAWRQGTPGDTIYF
many	TRBD2	TRBV6-1	TRBJ2-7	TGTGCCAGCAGGGGGACTAGCGGGAGGTTAAATGTTTACGAGCAGTACTTC	CASRGTSGRLNVYEQYF
-	TRBD2	TRBV29-1	TRBJ2-7	TGCAGCGTTGAATGGACTAGTGGGAGGAGTGAGCAGTATTTC	CSVEWTSGRSEQYF
many	TRBD1	TRBV11-1	TRBJ2-7	TGTGCCAGCAGCCGTAACCCGGGACAGTCCAACGAGCAGTACTTC	CASSRNPGQSNEQYF
-	-	TRBV29-1	TRBJ2-7	TGCAGCGTTGCCACTTGGGGTAGCTGGAAACCCCACGAGCAGTACTTC	CSVATWGSWKPHEQYF
-	TRBD1	TRBV5-1	TRBJ2-1	TGCGCCAGCAGCTTGGGTCAGGGGGTTAACAATGAGCAGTTCTTC	CASSLGQGVNNEQFF
few	-	TRBV5-6	TRBJ2-7	TGTGCCAGCAGGTACAGGACGGTCCCCTACGAGCAGTACTTC	CASRYRTVPYEQYF
-	-	TRBV7-8	TRBJ2-3	TGTGCCAGCAGCTTAGATACTACGTGGAAGGCAGATACGCAGTATTTT	CASSLDTTWKADTQYF
-	-	TRBV6-6	TRBJ2-5	TGTGCCAGCAGGGCTGTAGAGACCCAGTACTTC	CASRAVETQYF
-	-	TRBV30	TRBJ2-2	TGTGCCTGGGTCAGGGGATCCGGGGAGCTGTTTTTT	CAWVRGSGELFF
-	TRBD1	TRBV10-3	TRBJ2-7	TGTGTCATCAGTCGGGACAGATTATACGAGCAGTACTTC	CVISRDRLYEQYF
many	-	TRBV6-5	TRBJ2-7	TGTGCCAGCAGCCCCGACAGGTTGGGCTCCTACGAGCAGTACTTC	CASSPDRLGSYEQYF
few	TRBD2	TRBV5-1	TRBJ2-1	TGCGCCAGCAGCTTAGCGGGAGAGCCTTCTGCTGAGCAGTTCTTC	CASSLAGEPSAEQFF
many	-	TRBV6-2/TRBV6-3	TRBJ1-3	TGTGCCAGCAGCTACCCGGGTCCTGGAAACACCATATATTTT	CASSYPGPGNTIYF
many	TRBD2	TRBV11-2	TRBJ2-7	TGTGCCAGCAGCTCCCGGGGGCTAGCGGGAACCGAGCAGTACTTC	CASSSRGLAGTEQYF
few	-	TRBV6-5	TRBJ1-5	TGTGCCAGCACCAGAAAGGCGGGAACTCAGCCCCAGCATTTT	CASTRKAGTQPQHF
-	TRBD2	TRBV11-2	TRBJ2-1	TGTGCCAGCAGCTTCGGGACTAGCGACTACAATGAGCAGTCCTTC	CASSFGTSDYNEQSF
many	-	TRBV6-2/TRBV6-3	TRBJ1-1	TGTGCCAGCAGTCGCAGGGGCTACACTGAAGCTTTCTTT	CASSRRGYTEAFF
-	TRBD1	TRBV12-3/TRBV12-4	TRBJ1-5	TGTGCCAGCACCCTCGTACAGGGGGCAGGAAATCAGCCCCAGCATTTT	CASTLVQGAGNQPQHF
many	-	TRBV12-3/TRBV12-4	TRBJ1-1	TGTGCCAGTAAACCTAAGACGGCAGGGACTACCGCTGAAGCTTTCTTT	CASKPKTAGTTAEAFF
-	TRBD1	TRBV5-1	TRBJ2-1	TGCGCCAGCAGCTGGGGCCGGGACAGGGGGCATGAGCAGTTATTC	CASSWGRDRGHEQLF
once	-	TRBV4-1	TRBJ1-1	TGCGCCAACAGCCAAGATTCCGAGGACAAAGGAGCTTTCTTT	CANSQDSEDKGAFF